Given below is one TCR beta chain in context. This CDR3 is also generated by other DNA sequences in the sample. The CDR3 is 14 residues long. V dropped 3 bases and J dropped 1; count of bases not matched to a gene: 3. Germline V gene lookup returns CDR1 SGHRS and CDR2 YFSETQ. This entry is derived from a study of CD8+ T cells in alopecia areata. TCR sequencing used cDNA made by reverse transcription of extracted RNA. The data were produced by immunoSEQ multiplex PCR, yet TCRdb's version contains in-frame clones alone and is incomplete. The sample lists 90,000 to 120,000 clones; roughly 89% were seen once. Regarding treatment: oral pan-JAK inhibitor, 5-10 mg twice daily. Alopecia areata patients provided lesional scalp punch biopsies and peripheral blood, both collected for the study. Using a FACSAria, the CD4+ and CD8+ T cells were sorted from the PBMCs.

The clonotype comes from a human donor with alopecia areata. Sequencing was performed on CD8+ T cells sorted from blood, taken at week 24, from a patient treated with tofacitinib. V gene TRBV5-1 combines with J gene TRBJ2-7; 8 nucleotides match TRBD1. CDR3: CASSSGTGSYEQYF. CDR3 sequence (DNA): TGCGCCAGCAGCTCCGGGACAGGTTCCTACGAGCAGTACTTC.